A selection of T cell receptor beta chains follows, all from one sample in a study of shared clonotypes between healthy human individuals. Clones were sequenced by immunoSEQ multiplex PCR, and TCRdb holds only the in-frame ones, with some missing. The sample contains over a million clones, around three quarters of which appear only once. The material sequenced was memory CD4+ T cells from PBMCs. The receptors shown here come from a man aged 18 to 30 in good health. Some clones in this sample may be carry-over from other donors' samples. The CDR3 runs from the conserved cysteine through the conserved F or W.

TRBV15,TRBJ2-3,CATSRDVTSDTQYF
TRBV11-2,TRBJ1-2,CASSLDLPGVYGYTF
TRBV5-1,TRBJ2-2,CASSPEGSNTGELFF
TRBV5-8,TRBJ2-3,CASSYRRGSGSTDTQYF
TRBV28,TRBJ1-1,CASSRRDTHTEAFF
TRBV7-9,TRBJ1-2,CASSSIDPYGYTF
TRBV4-1,TRBJ1-5,CASSLRSGQGVSDQPQHF
TRBV18,TRBJ2-1,CASSPPGQGAGNEQFF
TRBV18,TRBJ2-7,CASSPLAGGVYEQYF
TRBV2,TRBJ2-3,CASRWRSTDTQYF
TRBV10-1,TRBJ2-1,CASSVSSGGSYNEQFF
TRBV30,TRBJ1-4,CAWSLTQGAGATNEKLFF
TRBV10-2,TRBJ2-3,CASIPGQGTADTQYF
TRBV5-4,TRBJ2-2,CASSPPPGQASTGELFF
TRBV2,TRBJ2-2,CASAPWVSLDTGELFF
TRBV4-3,TRBJ2-1,CASSQDSSGPREQFF
TRBV7-9,TRBJ2-3,CANPGTLSTDTQYF
TRBV9,TRBJ2-7,CASQLLPPGLATYEQYF
TRBV5-4,TRBJ1-4,CASSTTGIEKLFF
TRBV5-8,TRBJ1-3,CASGQGAYGNTIYF
TRBV29-1,TRBJ1-5,CSVEQGMGQPQHF
TRBV29-1,TRBJ2-3,CSVGSFGTDTQYF
TRBV5-8,TRBJ1-2,CASSLPGPLGYTF
TRBV29-1,TRBJ2-7,CSVKGVASGSSYEQYF
TRBV20-1,TRBJ1-1,CSARETGVAFF
TRBV5-1,TRBJ2-4,CASSLTLAKNIQYF
TRBV4-2,TRBJ2-2,CASSPGTQGTGELFF
TRBV5-1,TRBJ2-3,CASSLVGVADTQYF
TRBV18,TRBJ2-3,CASSPTGDTQYF
TRBV19,TRBJ1-2,CASSRDGLYGYTF
TRBV7-9,TRBJ2-3,CASSQGLAGADTQYF
TRBV6-1,TRBJ2-6,CASSPSRANVLTF
TRBV5-5,TRBJ2-2,CASSLVRANTGELFF
TRBV7-2,TRBJ2-7,CASSLEVGAREQYF
TRBV7-2,TRBJ2-7,CASARRVSSYEQYF
TRBV4-2,TRBJ2-7,CASSQAPGVRDDSYEQYF
TRBV18,TRBJ2-6,CASSPQGQGVGANVLTF
TRBV28,TRBJ2-2,CASGDRAMGLAGVEFGELFF
TRBV28,TRBJ2-1,CATSRQGGSEQFF
TRBV6-1,TRBJ1-5,CASIPTGEPNPQHF
TRBV7-2,TRBJ2-1,CASSSWELFF
TRBV6-6,TRBJ2-3,CASKPLDYSTDTQYF
TRBV7-9,TRBJ1-1,CASSLIQGAMRTEAFF
TRBV18,TRBJ1-5,CASSTISNQPQHF
TRBV5-6,TRBJ2-5,CASSWTSGSLETQYF
TRBV29-1,TRBJ1-4,CSVEGQGSEKLFF
TRBV2,TRBJ1-2,CASSRDRYGYTF
TRBV29-1,TRBJ2-5,CSGLRGRETQYF
TRBV30,TRBJ1-4,CAWSQGTGLNEKLFF
TRBV15,TRBJ2-7,CATSRGLAESYEQYF
TRBV6-1,TRBJ2-7,CASSFSPSYEQYF
TRBV25-1,TRBJ2-7,CASSEDRSPYEQYF
TRBV7-2,TRBJ2-7,CASSWGPGDEQYF
TRBV28,TRBJ2-1,CASSSRKSGLVGEQFF
TRBV4-1,TRBJ1-3,CASSESPAGNTIYF
TRBV28,TRBJ1-1,CASSSPSGLRNTEAFF
TRBV9,TRBJ1-2,CASSVEGAVGYGYTF
TRBV6-5,TRBJ2-7,CAVSMGPYEQYF
TRBV21-1,TRBJ2-3,CASSKAPGGMTQYF